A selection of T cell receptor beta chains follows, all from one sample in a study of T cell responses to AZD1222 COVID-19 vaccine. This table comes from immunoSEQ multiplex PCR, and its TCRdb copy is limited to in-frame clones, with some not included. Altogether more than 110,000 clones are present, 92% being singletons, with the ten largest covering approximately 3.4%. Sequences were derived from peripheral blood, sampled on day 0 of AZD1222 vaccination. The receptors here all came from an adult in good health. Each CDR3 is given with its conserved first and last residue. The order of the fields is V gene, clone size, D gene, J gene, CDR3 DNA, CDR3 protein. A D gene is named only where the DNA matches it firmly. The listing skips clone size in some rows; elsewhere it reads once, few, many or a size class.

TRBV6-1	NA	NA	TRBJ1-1	TGTGCCAGCAGTGAATCAGCAGGGCCGGACACTGAAGCTTTCTTT	CASSESAGPDTEAFF
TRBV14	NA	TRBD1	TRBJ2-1	TGTGCCACCCAACCCGGGACAGGGGACTACAATGAGCAGTTCTTC	CATQPGTGDYNEQFF
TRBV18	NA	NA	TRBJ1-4	TGTGCCAGCTCACGAGACGGTGGGTGGGAAAAACTGTTTTTT	CASSRDGGWEKLFF
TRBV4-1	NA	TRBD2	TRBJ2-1	TGCGCCAGCAGCCTCGCGGGACTAGCGGCCTACAATGAGCAGTTCTTC	CASSLAGLAAYNEQFF
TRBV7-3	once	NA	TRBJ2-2	TGTGCCAGCAGCTCCCGGGGGCGCGGGAGAAACACCGGGGAGCTGTTTTTT	CASSSRGRGRNTGELFF
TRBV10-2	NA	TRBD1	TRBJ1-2	TGCGCCAGCAGTGGAGACCGGACAGGGCAAATAGGGCATGGCTACACCTTC	CASSGDRTGQIGHGYTF
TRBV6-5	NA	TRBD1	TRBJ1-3	TGTGCCAGCAGTTACCCACACAGGGGCTCTGGAAACACCATATATTTT	CASSYPHRGSGNTIYF
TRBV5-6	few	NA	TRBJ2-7	TGTGCCAGCAGCCGCGGTACGTACGAGCAGTACTTC	CASSRGTYEQYF
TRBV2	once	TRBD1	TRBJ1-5	TGTGCCAGCAGGACAGGGGCACCCCAACCCCAGCATTTT	CASRTGAPQPQHF
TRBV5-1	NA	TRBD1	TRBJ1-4	TGCGCCAGCAGAAGACAGGGGGCGGAGGAAAAACTGTTTTTT	CASRRQGAEEKLFF
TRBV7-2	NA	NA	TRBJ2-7	TGTGCCAGCAGCCCCTGGGACACAACCTACGAGCAGTACTTC	CASSPWDTTYEQYF
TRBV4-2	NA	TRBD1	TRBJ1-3	TGTGCCAGCAGCCAAGAGAACAGGGGGCCAACTGGAAACACCATATATTTT	CASSQENRGPTGNTIYF
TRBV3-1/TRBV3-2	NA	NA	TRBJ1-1	TGTGCCAGCAGCCAAGAGGTAGGGGAAGCTTTCTTT	CASSQEVGEAFF
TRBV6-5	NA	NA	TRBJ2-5	TGTGCCACCACCCGGATAGGGACCCAGTACTTC	CATTRIGTQYF
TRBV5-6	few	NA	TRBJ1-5	TGTGCCAGCAGCTACGCCCGGGTTCAGCCCCAGCATTTT	CASSYARVQPQHF
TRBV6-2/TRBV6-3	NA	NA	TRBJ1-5	TGTGCCAGCAGTTTCTCCCGTCAGCCCCAGCATTTT	CASSFSRQPQHF
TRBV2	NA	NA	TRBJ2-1	TGTGCCAGCAATTCCGGCTGGGCCAATGAGCAGTTCTTC	CASNSGWANEQFF
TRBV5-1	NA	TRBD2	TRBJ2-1	TGCGCCAGCAGCCCAGGCCTTACTAGCGCAAAATCCTACAATGAGCAGTTCTTC	CASSPGLTSAKSYNEQFF
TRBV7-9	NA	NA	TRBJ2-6	TGTGCCATTGGGCAGGGGAGCTCTGGGGCCAACGTCCTGACTTTC	CAIGQGSSGANVLTF
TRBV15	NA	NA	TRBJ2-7	TGTGCCACCAGCAGAGGAACTAGCTCCTACGAGCAGTACTTC	CATSRGTSSYEQYF
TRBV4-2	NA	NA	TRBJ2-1	TGTGCCAGCAGCCAAGATCAGGGGATCCGGATCTACAATGAGCAGTTCTTC	CASSQDQGIRIYNEQFF
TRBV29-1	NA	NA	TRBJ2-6	TGCAGCGTTGAAGGCCCCGGGGCTGGGGCCAACGTCCTGACTTTC	CSVEGPGAGANVLTF
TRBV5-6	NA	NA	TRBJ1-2	TGTGCCAGCAGCCGGACGGGCATCTATGGCTACACCTTC	CASSRTGIYGYTF
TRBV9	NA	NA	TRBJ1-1	TGTGCCAGCAGTTACAGGATGCAGAACACTGAAGCTTTCTTT	CASSYRMQNTEAFF
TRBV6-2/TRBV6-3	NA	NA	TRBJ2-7	TGTGCCAGCAGTTACCCCGGTCCATCCTACGAGCAGTACTTC	CASSYPGPSYEQYF
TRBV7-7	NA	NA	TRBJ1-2	TGTGCCAGCAGCGCCCAGGTGGAAAACGGCTACACCTTC	CASSAQVENGYTF
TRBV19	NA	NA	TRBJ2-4	TGTGCCAGTAGTATAGGGGGATCCAAAAACATTCAGTACTTC	CASSIGGSKNIQYF
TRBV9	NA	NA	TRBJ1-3	TGTGCCAGCAGCGCTACTGGGGAAGGGGTTGGAAACACCATATATTTT	CASSATGEGVGNTIYF
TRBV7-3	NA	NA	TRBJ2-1	TGTGCCAGCAGCTTAGTGCCGGGGAGCTCCTACAATGAGCAGTTCTTC	CASSLVPGSSYNEQFF
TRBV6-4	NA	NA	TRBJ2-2	TGTGCCAGCAGTCCCAATTCCGGGACCCCCGGGGAGCTGTTTTTT	CASSPNSGTPGELFF
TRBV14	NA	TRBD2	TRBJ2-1	TGTGCCAGCAGCCCGACCCTATGGACTAGCGTCAATGAGCAGTTCTTC	CASSPTLWTSVNEQFF
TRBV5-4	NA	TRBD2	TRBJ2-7	TGTGCCAGCAGCGGACAAAAGGGCGGGAGGTACGAGCAGTACTTC	CASSGQKGGRYEQYF
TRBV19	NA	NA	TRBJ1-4	TGTGCCAGTAGTATATGGGGGACGGCCCAACTGTTTTTT	CASSIWGTAQLFF
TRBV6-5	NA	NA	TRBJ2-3	TGTGCCAGCAAATACAGGGACACAGATACGCAGTATTTT	CASKYRDTDTQYF
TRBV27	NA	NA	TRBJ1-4	TGTGCCAGCAGTTCACCAGGGGTGGGAGAAAAACTGTTTTTT	CASSSPGVGEKLFF
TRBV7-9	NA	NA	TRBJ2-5	TGTGCCAGCAGCTTAGCTCAAGGAGAGGTAGAGACCCAGTACTTC	CASSLAQGEVETQYF
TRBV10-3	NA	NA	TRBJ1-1	TGTGCCATCAGATCCCCGGGGAGGACTGAAGCTTTCTTT	CAIRSPGRTEAFF
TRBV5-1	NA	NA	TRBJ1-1	TGCGCCAGCAGCTTGTGGCAGCTGAACACTGAAGCTTTCTTT	CASSLWQLNTEAFF
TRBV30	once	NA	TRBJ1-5	TGTGCCTGGAGTGTACCGGCAGGGGACAATCAGCCCCAGCATTTT	CAWSVPAGDNQPQHF
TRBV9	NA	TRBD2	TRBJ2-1	TGTGCCAGCAGCTCACAAGGACTAGCGGGATACAATGAGCAGTTCTTC	CASSSQGLAGYNEQFF
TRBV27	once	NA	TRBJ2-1	TGTGCCAGCAGTTTATACCCGGTTGGCAATGAGCAGTTCTTC	CASSLYPVGNEQFF
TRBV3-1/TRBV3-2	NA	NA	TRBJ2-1	TGTGCCAGCAGCCAAGAGGCGAGGCTCCGTGGCAATGAGCAGTTCTTC	CASSQEARLRGNEQFF
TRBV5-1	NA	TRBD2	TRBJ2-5	TGCGCCAGCAGCACGGGAGGGCAAGAGACCCAGTACTTC	CASSTGGQETQYF